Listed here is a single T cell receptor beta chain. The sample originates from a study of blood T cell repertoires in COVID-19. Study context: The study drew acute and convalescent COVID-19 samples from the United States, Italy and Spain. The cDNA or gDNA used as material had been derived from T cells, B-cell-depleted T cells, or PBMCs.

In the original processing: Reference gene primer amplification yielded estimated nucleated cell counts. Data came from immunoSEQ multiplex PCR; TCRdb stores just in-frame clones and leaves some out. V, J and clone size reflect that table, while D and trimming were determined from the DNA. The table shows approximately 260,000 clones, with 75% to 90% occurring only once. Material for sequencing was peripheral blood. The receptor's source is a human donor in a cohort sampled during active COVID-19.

This CDR3 is CASSEADTQYF. In nucleotides, the CDR3 is TGTGCCAGCAGCGAGGCAGATACGCAGTATTTT. V and J are TRBV3-1 (or the pseudogene TRBV3-2) and TRBJ2-3; no clear D. V was trimmed by 5 bases and J by 4 bases, leaving 4 bases between them. Germline loops: CDR1 LGHDT, CDR2 YNNKEL (reference sequence). This CDR3 is built from 11 residues.